Given below is one TCR beta chain in context. The antigen remains unidentified. J was trimmed by 3 bases and V by 4 bases; bases with no gene match: 5. Germline lookup yields CDR1 SGDLS and CDR2 YYNGEE. CDR3 length equals 14 residues. These data are taken from a study of CD8+ T cells in alopecia areata. Study-wide points: Among the top 100, expanded CD8+ clones were significantly decreased by tofacitinib, as was scalp clonality.

Sequencing templates came from extracted RNA that was reverse transcribed into cDNA. Using immunoSEQ multiplex PCR, the repertoire was profiled, and TCRdb retains in-frame clones only, with some absent. In the table there are some 240,000 clones, more than 45% of which are singletons. Treatment given: oral pan-JAK inhibitor, 5-10 mg twice daily. It was from PBMCs that CD4+ and CD8+ T cells were sorted. This clonotype was obtained from a human donor with alopecia areata. The chain couples TRBV9 to TRBJ2-7; 9 bases fit TRBD1. The sequenced sample was CD4+ T cells sorted from blood, obtained at week 4, from a patient treated with tofacitinib. CDR3 DNA: TGTGCCAGCAGCCCGGGACAGGGCCTCTACGAGCAGTACTTC. It translates to CASSPGQGLYEQYF.